This TCR beta chain derives from a study of blood T cell repertoires in COVID-19. At the level of the study: Samples came from the United States, Italy and Spain, spanning acute and convalescent COVID-19.

The repertoire was sequenced with immunoSEQ multiplex PCR; TCRdb's copy has only in-frame clones and lacks some. The repertoire consists of some 120,000 clones, with less than 90% occurring once and the leading ten covering approximately 2.1%. Sequenced material: peripheral blood. The TCR sequence derives from a man aged 25-45 years with acute or convalescent COVID-19.

Written as DNA, the CDR3 is TGTGCCAGTAGTGACAGGGGGGGAAACACCATATATTTT. This gives the protein CASSDRGGNTIYF. The chain couples TRBV19 to TRBJ1-3; 9 positions agree with TRBD1. There are 13 residues in the CDR3. Germline V gene sequence: CDR1 LNHDA, CDR2 SQIVND (reference sequence). V trimming: 5 bases; J trimming: 4 bases; junction bases outside the gene matches: 0. The full variable domain, with the rest looked up from reference TRBV19 and TRBJ1-3, is DGGITQSPKYLFRKEGQNVTLSCEQNLNHDAMYWYRQDPGQGLRLIYYSQIVNDFQKGDIAEGYSVSREKKESFPLTVTSAQKNPTAFYLCASSDRGGNTIYFGEGSWLTVV.